These T cell receptor beta chains were read from a single sample in a study of T cells after yellow fever vaccination. TCRdb re-analysed the 5' RACE reads in MiXCR, keeping a single row per CDR3 protein. The table shows 200,000 to 300,000 distinct CDR3 sequences, with around 13% occurring only once. The sample here was CD4+ T cells sorted from PBMCs, taken 45 days after the yellow fever booster vaccination. All receptors come from a man aged 25-45 years who received the YFV17D yellow fever vaccine. The CDR3 runs from the conserved cysteine through the conserved F or W. Each record gives: D gene, V gene, J gene, clone size, CDR3 protein, CDR3 DNA. A D gene is named only where the DNA matches it firmly. The size of a clone is reported for some rows only, either as once, few or many, or as a class for expanded clones.

d_gene: TRBD2; v_gene: TRBV3-1; j_gene: TRBJ2-1; abundance: NA; CDR3aa: CASSLTGLAGGSSYNEQFF; CDR3nt: TGTGCCAGCAGCCTGACTGGGCTAGCGGGAGGGAGCTCCTACAATGAGCAGTTCTTC
d_gene: TRBD2; v_gene: TRBV7-2; j_gene: TRBJ2-2; abundance: NA; CDR3aa: CASSLEAGAAGELFF; CDR3nt: TGTGCCAGCAGCTTAGAGGCGGGAGCTGCTGGGGAGCTGTTTTTT
d_gene: NA; v_gene: TRBV2; j_gene: TRBJ1-1; abundance: NA; CDR3aa: CASSVPPGRDTEAFF; CDR3nt: TGTGCCAGCAGTGTCCCGCCCGGAAGAGACACTGAAGCTTTCTTT
d_gene: NA; v_gene: TRBV5-1; j_gene: TRBJ2-3; abundance: NA; CDR3aa: CASSLGKSTDTQYF; CDR3nt: TGCGCCAGCAGCTTGGGAAAAAGCACAGATACGCAGTATTTT
d_gene: NA; v_gene: TRBV6-9; j_gene: TRBJ2-7; abundance: NA; CDR3aa: CASSYGGTYEQYF; CDR3nt: TGTGCCAGCAGTTACGGGGGAACTTACGAGCAGTACTTC
d_gene: NA; v_gene: TRBV20-1; j_gene: TRBJ1-5; abundance: few; CDR3aa: CSARYSNQPQHF; CDR3nt: TGCAGTGCTAGGTATTCGAATCAGCCCCAGCATTTT
d_gene: NA; v_gene: TRBV18; j_gene: TRBJ2-1; abundance: few; CDR3aa: CASSDAGSSSYNEQFF; CDR3nt: TGTGCCAGCTCAGATGCGGGGTCGAGCTCCTACAATGAGCAGTTCTTC
d_gene: TRBD2; v_gene: TRBV5-1; j_gene: TRBJ2-3; abundance: few; CDR3aa: CASSAGLAGATDTQYF; CDR3nt: TGCGCCAGCAGCGCGGGACTAGCGGGAGCCACAGATACGCAGTATTTT
d_gene: TRBD2; v_gene: TRBV5-1; j_gene: TRBJ2-7; abundance: once; CDR3aa: CASSLLAGATYEQYF; CDR3nt: TGCGCCAGCAGCCTCCTAGCGGGGGCGACCTACGAGCAGTACTTC
d_gene: NA; v_gene: TRBV5-1; j_gene: TRBJ2-7; abundance: few; CDR3aa: CASSTDTYEQYF; CDR3nt: TGCGCCAGCAGCACCGATACCTACGAGCAGTACTTC
d_gene: NA; v_gene: TRBV6-5; j_gene: TRBJ2-3; abundance: few; CDR3aa: CASSYLGGQYF; CDR3nt: TGTGCCAGCAGTTACCTCGGAGGGCAGTATTTT
d_gene: NA; v_gene: TRBV20-1; j_gene: TRBJ2-1; abundance: NA; CDR3aa: CSAQNVGGINEQFF; CDR3nt: TGCAGTGCTCAAAATGTAGGCGGGATCAATGAGCAGTTCTTC
d_gene: TRBD2; v_gene: TRBV11-2; j_gene: TRBJ2-1; abundance: NA; CDR3aa: CASAPTSGSYNEQFF; CDR3nt: TGTGCCAGCGCCCCGACTAGCGGGAGCTACAATGAGCAGTTCTTC
d_gene: NA; v_gene: TRBV27; j_gene: TRBJ2-1; abundance: few; CDR3aa: CASSLFRNNNEQFF; CDR3nt: TGTGCCAGCAGTTTATTCAGGAATAACAATGAGCAGTTCTTC
d_gene: TRBD2; v_gene: TRBV7-2; j_gene: TRBJ2-7; abundance: NA; CDR3aa: CASSYSSGRVYEQYF; CDR3nt: TGTGCCAGCAGCTATTCTAGCGGGAGGGTCTACGAGCAGTACTTC
d_gene: TRBD2; v_gene: TRBV5-1; j_gene: TRBJ2-5; abundance: NA; CDR3aa: CASSTGTSGGQETQYF; CDR3nt: TGCGCCAGCAGCACCGGGACTAGCGGGGGCCAAGAGACCCAGTACTTC
d_gene: NA; v_gene: TRBV5-6; j_gene: TRBJ2-6; abundance: NA; CDR3aa: CAGQPRDSGANVLTF; CDR3nt: TGTGCCGGCCAACCCAGGGATTCTGGGGCCAACGTCCTGACTTTC
d_gene: NA; v_gene: TRBV28; j_gene: TRBJ1-2; abundance: NA; CDR3aa: CASSLGRVYGYTF; CDR3nt: TGTGCCAGCAGTTTAGGCAGGGTGTATGGCTACACCTTC
d_gene: TRBD2; v_gene: TRBV7-2; j_gene: TRBJ2-4; abundance: NA; CDR3aa: CASSLKAGGFKNIQYF; CDR3nt: TGTGCCAGCAGCTTAAAAGCGGGAGGGTTCAAAAACATTCAGTACTTC
d_gene: NA; v_gene: TRBV15; j_gene: TRBJ2-7; abundance: few; CDR3aa: CATSSGPHEQYF; CDR3nt: TGTGCCACCAGCAGTGGACCGCACGAGCAGTACTTC
d_gene: NA; v_gene: TRBV18; j_gene: TRBJ2-7; abundance: NA; CDR3aa: CASSPGRGFDEQYF; CDR3nt: TGTGCCAGCTCCCCCGGTCGAGGGTTCGACGAGCAGTACTTC
d_gene: NA; v_gene: TRBV12-3/TRBV12-4; j_gene: TRBJ2-3; abundance: many; CDR3aa: CASSPGGTQYF; CDR3nt: TGTGCCAGCAGCCCAGGAGGTACGCAGTATTTT
d_gene: NA; v_gene: TRBV5-1; j_gene: TRBJ2-5; abundance: few; CDR3aa: CASSVRTEETQYF; CDR3nt: TGCGCCAGCAGCGTAAGGACAGAAGAGACCCAGTACTTC
d_gene: NA; v_gene: TRBV18; j_gene: TRBJ2-5; abundance: few; CDR3aa: CASSPGYSGTGETQYF; CDR3nt: TGTGCCAGCTCACCAGGTTACTCAGGGACGGGAGAGACCCAGTACTTC
d_gene: TRBD2; v_gene: TRBV11-2; j_gene: TRBJ2-7; abundance: many; CDR3aa: CASSPRTSGSYEQYF; CDR3nt: TGTGCCAGCAGCCCTAGGACTAGCGGGAGTTACGAGCAGTACTTC
d_gene: TRBD2; v_gene: TRBV20-1; j_gene: TRBJ2-3; abundance: many; CDR3aa: CSARKREFYPEQYF; CDR3nt: TGCAGTGCTAGAAAGCGGGAGTTCTACCCTGAACAGTATTTT
d_gene: NA; v_gene: TRBV20-1; j_gene: TRBJ2-3; abundance: many; CDR3aa: CRQSSTDTQYF; CDR3nt: TGCAGACAGTCTAGCACAGATACGCAGTATTTT
d_gene: NA; v_gene: TRBV12-3/TRBV12-4; j_gene: TRBJ2-1; abundance: many; CDR3aa: CASSLGREAYNEQFF; CDR3nt: TGTGCCAGCAGTTTAGGGAGGGAGGCCTACAATGAGCAGTTCTTC
d_gene: NA; v_gene: TRBV12-3/TRBV12-4; j_gene: TRBJ1-1; abundance: NA; CDR3aa: CASTLGTEAFF; CDR3nt: TGTGCCAGCACCCTAGGCACTGAAGCTTTCTTT
d_gene: NA; v_gene: TRBV29-1; j_gene: TRBJ2-5; abundance: many; CDR3aa: CSVVGLQETQYF; CDR3nt: TGCAGCGTTGTGGGTTTGCAGGAGACCCAGTACTTC
d_gene: TRBD2; v_gene: TRBV5-1; j_gene: TRBJ2-5; abundance: NA; CDR3aa: CASSLRLAVQETQYF; CDR3nt: TGCGCCAGCAGCTTGCGACTAGCGGTACAAGAGACCCAGTACTTC
d_gene: NA; v_gene: TRBV5-1; j_gene: TRBJ2-7; abundance: few; CDR3aa: CASSLNARGGYEQYF; CDR3nt: TGCGCCAGCAGCTTGAATGCCAGGGGAGGATACGAGCAGTACTTC
d_gene: NA; v_gene: TRBV20-1; j_gene: TRBJ2-3; abundance: NA; CDR3aa: CSARWAADTQYF; CDR3nt: TGCAGTGCTAGGTGGGCTGCCGATACGCAGTATTTT
d_gene: TRBD1; v_gene: TRBV10-3; j_gene: TRBJ2-2; abundance: few; CDR3aa: CAISSGQGTGELFF; CDR3nt: TGTGCCATCAGTTCCGGACAGGGCACCGGGGAGCTGTTTTTT
d_gene: NA; v_gene: TRBV1; j_gene: TRBJ2-5; abundance: few; CDR3aa: CTSSPQTQYF; CDR3nt: TGCACCAGCAGCCCTCAGACCCAGTACTTC
d_gene: TRBD2; v_gene: TRBV6-5; j_gene: TRBJ2-5; abundance: many; CDR3aa: CASSSQTSGIKTQYF; CDR3nt: TGTGCCAGCAGTTCCCAGACTAGCGGGATCAAGACCCAGTACTTC
d_gene: NA; v_gene: TRBV20-1; j_gene: TRBJ1-3; abundance: few; CDR3aa: CSARAPRASSGNTIYF; CDR3nt: TGCAGTGCTAGGGCCCCCAGGGCTAGCTCTGGAAACACCATATATTTT
d_gene: NA; v_gene: TRBV10-2; j_gene: TRBJ2-1; abundance: NA; CDR3aa: CASSRTFGNEQFF; CDR3nt: TGCGCCAGCAGTCGGACTTTTGGCAATGAGCAGTTCTTC
d_gene: NA; v_gene: TRBV3-1; j_gene: TRBJ1-1; abundance: NA; CDR3aa: CASSDTPGGVLQAFF; CDR3nt: TGTGCCAGCAGCGATACCCCGGGGGGCGTACTTCAGGCTTTCTTT
d_gene: NA; v_gene: TRBV6-1; j_gene: TRBJ2-1; abundance: few; CDR3aa: CASSRGVPAVNEQFF; CDR3nt: TGTGCCAGCAGCAGGGGGGTACCTGCTGTCAATGAGCAGTTCTTC
d_gene: NA; v_gene: TRBV25-1; j_gene: TRBJ1-5; abundance: NA; CDR3aa: CASRRERAGLDLSRSSNQPQHF; CDR3nt: TGTGCCAGCAGGAGAGAAAGAGCGGGACTGGACCTCTCACGGTCTAGCAATCAGCCCCAGCATTTT